This is a list of T cell receptor beta chains from one sample in a study of OX40 agonist ivuxolimab in advanced cancers. Clones were read by immunoSEQ multiplex PCR, and TCRdb kept only the in-frame ones, dropping some. The sample includes some 51,000 clones, about 77% of them seen just once. Sequenced here: CD4+ or CD8+ T cells sorted from blood, sampled in a trial of the OX40 agonist ivuxolimab. These receptors all stem from an adult with an advanced solid tumor such as melanoma, head and neck, liver or kidney cancer. Both conserved end residues are part of each CDR3. Fields, in order: V gene, J gene, D gene, clone size, CDR3 DNA, CDR3 protein. A D gene is named only where the DNA matches it firmly. Where a row states a size, it is once, few, many or the class of an expanded clone; other rows omit it.

TRBV18,TRBJ2-1,.,.,TGTGCCAGCTCACCACCGAGCGGAGGCTCCTACAATGAGCAGTTCTTC,CASSPPSGGSYNEQFF
TRBV28,TRBJ2-4,.,few,TGTGCCAGCAGTTTGATATCGTGGGGCGGGCGAGCCAAAAACATTCAGTACTTC,CASSLISWGGRAKNIQYF
TRBV28,TRBJ1-6,TRBD1,.,TGTGCCAGCAGTTCCCCCCATGACAGGGAGTGGGGGTCACCCCTCCACTTT,CASSSPHDREWGSPLHF
TRBV7-2,TRBJ1-5,TRBD1,.,TGTGCCAGCAGCTGGACAGGGAATCAGCCCCAGCATTTT,CASSWTGNQPQHF
TRBV6-6,TRBJ1-5,TRBD1,.,TGTGCCAGCAGAGACGGGACAGGTAATCAGCCCCAGCATTTT,CASRDGTGNQPQHF
TRBV28,TRBJ1-1,.,.,TGTGCCAGCAGTCCCCAGGGACGGTTGAACACTGAAGCTTTCTTT,CASSPQGRLNTEAFF
TRBV5-1,TRBJ2-7,TRBD2,.,TGCGCCAGCAGTTTCCTAGCGGGAGGGCAGGGCTACGAGCAGTACTTC,CASSFLAGGQGYEQYF
TRBV11-2,TRBJ2-1,.,.,TGTGCCAGCGCCCGTACCCCGGGCTCCTACAATGAGCAGTTCTTC,CASARTPGSYNEQFF
TRBV11-3,TRBJ2-1,TRBD1,.,TGTGCCAGCAGCTCGGGACAGGGATACAATGAGCAGTTCTTC,CASSSGQGYNEQFF
TRBV4-1,TRBJ2-3,TRBD2,.,TGCGCCAGCAGCCAGGCGGGGAGTAGCGGGAGCACAGATACGCAGTATTTT,CASSQAGSSGSTDTQYF
TRBV2,TRBJ1-1,.,.,TGTGCCAGCAGTGAAATCCCAGGGTTGAACACTGAAGCTTTCTTT,CASSEIPGLNTEAFF
TRBV15,TRBJ1-1,.,.,TGTGCCACCAGCAGAGTTCCCTTTTCCTTAAACACTGAAGCTTTCTTT,CATSRVPFSLNTEAFF
TRBV7-9,TRBJ1-1,.,.,TGTGCCAGCAGCTTAGGGCAGGGAGGGTCTGAAGCTTTCTTT,CASSLGQGGSEAFF
TRBV5-1,TRBJ2-4,.,.,TGCGCCAGCAGCTTGGGAAACATTCAGTACTTC,CASSLGNIQYF
TRBV10-1,TRBJ2-1,.,.,TGCGCCAGCAGTGAGAAGGGGAGCTCCTACAATGAGCAGTTCTTC,CASSEKGSSYNEQFF
TRBV10-3,TRBJ1-6,.,.,TGTGCCACACAACGGTCGGTCGATTCACCCCTCCACTTT,CATQRSVDSPLHF
TRBV29-1,TRBJ2-3,.,.,TGCAGCTTTAGCTCGGGACTCCTACGTTCGAGCACAGATACGCAGTATTTT,CSFSSGLLRSSTDTQYF
TRBV5-1,TRBJ2-1,.,.,TGCGCCAGCAGCTTGTCCGCAGGGAGCTCCTACAATGAGCAGTTCTTC,CASSLSAGSSYNEQFF
TRBV11-2,TRBJ1-2,.,.,TGTGCCAGCAGCGAAGGGGTACAAAATCGTATCTATGGCTACACCTTC,CASSEGVQNRIYGYTF
TRBV15,TRBJ2-2,TRBD2,.,TGTGCCACCAGCACAGACCGGGACTACTCGAGTCCGGGCACCGGGGAGCTGTTTTTT,CATSTDRDYSSPGTGELFF
TRBV23-1,TRBJ2-1,TRBD1,.,TGCGCCAGCAGTCAATCGGTCCCCGACAGGGTAGTATACAATGAGCAGTTCTTC,CASSQSVPDRVVYNEQFF
TRBV10-3,TRBJ1-1,.,.,TGTGCCATCAGGGAGACACTGGTAAACACTGAAGCTTTCTTT,CAIRETLVNTEAFF
TRBV2,TRBJ2-2,.,.,TGTGCCAGCAGTGAAATAGGAGGGAACACCGGGGAGCTGTTTTTT,CASSEIGGNTGELFF
TRBV5-4,TRBJ2-5,.,.,TGTGCCAGCAGCTTGGGAGGGTGGCGGGAGACCCAGTACTTC,CASSLGGWRETQYF
TRBV28,TRBJ2-7,TRBD1,.,TGTGCCAGCAGTCCGCCCTCCCGGGACAGGGGCGTATACGAGCAGTACTTC,CASSPPSRDRGVYEQYF
TRBV29-1,TRBJ2-6,.,.,TGCAGCGTTGAAAACCCCAACTCTGGGGCCAACGTCCTGACTTTC,CSVENPNSGANVLTF
TRBV28,TRBJ1-2,.,.,TGTGCCAGCAGTTTAGTAAGAACGACGGGCTACACCTTC,CASSLVRTTGYTF
TRBV5-1,TRBJ2-7,.,.,TGCGCCAGCAGCTCGAGCTCCTACGAGCAGTACTTC,CASSSSSYEQYF
TRBV7-9,TRBJ2-1,.,.,TGTGCCAGCAGCTTAGTCGCCACCGGACGTTCCTACAATGAGCAGTTCTTC,CASSLVATGRSYNEQFF
TRBV7-9,TRBJ2-4,.,.,TGTGCCAGCAGCTTTGGCGGGGTAGCCAAAAACATTCAGTACTTC,CASSFGGVAKNIQYF
TRBV7-3,TRBJ2-2,.,.,TGTGCCAGCAGCTTTTCTGGGACGAACACCGGGGAGCTGTTTTTT,CASSFSGTNTGELFF
TRBV18,TRBJ2-5,.,.,TGTGCCAGCTCACCAGAACGGGAGACCCAGTACTTC,CASSPERETQYF
TRBV5-1,TRBJ2-1,TRBD2,.,TGCGCCAGCAGCTTGGCGGCGGGAGGGGGTTTTGAGCGCAATGAGCAGTTCTTC,CASSLAAGGGFERNEQFF
TRBV7-2,TRBJ2-2,TRBD1,.,TGTGCCAGCAGCATCGGACAGGGTGGGACCGGGGAGCTGTTTTTT,CASSIGQGGTGELFF
TRBV6-1,TRBJ1-2,.,few,TGTGCCAGCAGCGGGTTTCCCTATGGCTACACCTTC,CASSGFPYGYTF
TRBV7-6,TRBJ2-1,.,.,TGTGCCAGCACCCAGGGTCGCCCCTACAATGAGCAGTTCTTC,CASTQGRPYNEQFF
TRBV9,TRBJ1-1,.,.,TGTGCCAGCAGCGTAGAACAGGGCAACACTGAAGCTTTCTTT,CASSVEQGNTEAFF
TRBV21-1,TRBJ1-1,.,.,TGTGCCAGCAGCAAAGCGCTGGGGGGGGCCAGAAGAGTGAACACTGAAGCTTTCTTT,CASSKALGGARRVNTEAFF
TRBV4-2,TRBJ2-2,.,.,TGTGCCAGCAGCCGAGAGCACGGGACGGCCGCCGGGGAGCTGTTTTTT,CASSREHGTAAGELFF
TRBV7-2,TRBJ2-3,TRBD1,.,TGTGCCAGCAGCCAAGACAGGGGAGGCACAGATACGCAGTATTTT,CASSQDRGGTDTQYF
TRBV2,TRBJ2-7,TRBD2,many,TGTGCCAGCAGTGCCCCACGGCTAGCGGGAGAGGGCGAGCAGTACTTC,CASSAPRLAGEGEQYF
TRBV6-1,TRBJ2-3,TRBD1,.,TGTGCCAGCACAAGACAGGGTGATACGCAGTATTTT,CASTRQGDTQYF
TRBV18,TRBJ1-1,.,.,TGTGCCAGCTCACCGGGGGGAGTCAGGGCGGCTGAAGCTTTCTTT,CASSPGGVRAAEAFF
TRBV15,TRBJ2-7,.,.,TGTGCCACCAGCAGCCTTGTGGGCTATCCGAAGGACTTC,CATSSLVGYPKDF
TRBV19,TRBJ1-1,.,.,TGTGCCAGTAGCCGCATCATGGGAACTGAAGCTTTCTTT,CASSRIMGTEAFF
TRBV9,TRBJ2-2,TRBD1,medium-sized,TGTGCCAGCAGCGTTCAGGGACAGTACACCGGGGAGCTGTTTTTT,CASSVQGQYTGELFF
TRBV5-1,TRBJ2-5,TRBD1,.,TGCGCCAGCAGCACCCGGGACAGGGGAGAGACCCAGTACTTC,CASSTRDRGETQYF
TRBV6-6,TRBJ2-1,TRBD2,.,TGTGCCAGCAGCCGTAGCGGGAGGGATAACAATGAGCAGTTCTTC,CASSRSGRDNNEQFF
TRBV30,TRBJ1-3,.,.,TGTGCCTGGACCCCCGGGACGACCGGGAACACCATATATTTT,CAWTPGTTGNTIYF
TRBV7-9,TRBJ2-3,TRBD2,few,TGTGCCAGCAGCTTTTGGCTGGGACTAGGATCAGATACGCAGTATTTT,CASSFWLGLGSDTQYF
TRBV5-1,TRBJ2-7,.,.,TGCGCCAGCAGCTTGATGGGCGGCAGGGCCCACGAGCAGTACTTC,CASSLMGGRAHEQYF
TRBV10-3,TRBJ2-7,.,few,TGTGCCATCGGTATGTGGCGCCTAAGCTCCTACGAGCAGTACTTC,CAIGMWRLSSYEQYF
TRBV18,TRBJ2-7,TRBD2,.,TGTGCCAGCTCACCAAGGACTTTAGCGGGAGAGCTACCCTACGAGCAGTACTTC,CASSPRTLAGELPYEQYF
TRBV5-4,TRBJ1-1,TRBD1,.,TGTGCCAGCAGCGAGCCCACAGGGGGGAACACTGAAGCTTTCTTT,CASSEPTGGNTEAFF
TRBV15,TRBJ2-7,TRBD2,.,TGTGCCACCAGACCCAGCGGGAGTTCTGACGAGCAGTACTTC,CATRPSGSSDEQYF
TRBV27,TRBJ1-1,.,few,TGTGCCAGCAGTTTTTTCGGGGCTACTGAAGCTTTCTTT,CASSFFGATEAFF
TRBV28,TRBJ2-5,.,.,TGTGCCAGCAGTAAGGACACCCAAGAGACCCAGTACTTC,CASSKDTQETQYF
TRBV28,TRBJ2-3,.,.,TGTGCCAGCATAGGGGTCACAGATACGCAGTATTTT,CASIGVTDTQYF